This TCR beta chain was sequenced in a study of T cell changes during pregnancy in multiple sclerosis. TCRdb's copy holds only in-frame clones and misses some; the assay was immunoSEQ multiplex PCR. The sample has about 42,000 clones, 87% seen once. The CDR3 contains 14 residues. The V and J ends lost 2 bases and 10 bases, in that order; junction bases with no gene match: 4. Germline V gene sequence: CDR1 KGHSH, CDR2 LQKENI. The chain joins TRBV18 to TRBJ1-6; 8 bases are a match to TRBD1. This specimen consisted of CD4+ T cells from peripheral blood mononuclear cells, obtained after pregnancy. The TCR originated in a female donor with multiple sclerosis, enrolled in a pregnancy study. For the CDR3, the DNA is TGTGCCAGCTCACCATCCACAGGGGGGTCACCCCTCCACTTT. Protein sequence: CASSPSTGGSPLHF.